This T cell receptor beta chain comes out of a study of Ad26.COV2.S vaccination and SARS-CoV-2 variants. Study in general: The vaccine Ad26.COV2.S was put into the muscle once, or twice with 56 days between. Regarding the study as a whole: Estimates derived from TCR breadth and depth analyses may have underestimated total T cell responses.

The table came from immunoSEQ multiplex PCR; TCRdb's copy has only in-frame clones and leaves some out. Of over 400,000 clones detected, approximately 90% appear once; the ten largest clones hold less than 2%. Treatment here: approximately 18 received Ad26.COV2.S at low or high dose, single or two shots; a few received placebo; per-sample allocation not given. The samples were gathered on day 63 after the first injection of vaccine or placebo. With respect to this clone: As yet, its antigen is unknown.

V was cut by 3 bases and J by 6 bases, with 19 bases left in between. This CDR3 spans 15 amino acids. The germline V gene encodes CDR1 SGDLS and CDR2 YYNGEE. The specimen comprised peripheral blood, sampled in a trial of Ad26.COV2.S vaccine versus placebo. This chain joins TRBV9 and TRBJ2-7; D not certain. This receptor was taken from a person aged 18 to 65 who received the Ad26.COV2.S COVID-19 vaccine or a placebo. The CDR3 bases are TGTGCCAGCAGCGCGAATGCGCCATGGGGATCCGAGCAGTACTTC. As protein: CASSANAPWGSEQYF. The entire variable domain, with the rest obtained from reference TRBV9 and TRBJ2-7, is as follows: DSGVTQTPKHLITATGQRVTLRCSPRSGDLSVYWYQQSLDQGLQFLIQYYNGEERAKGNILERFSAQQFPDLHSELNLSSLELGDSALYFCASSANAPWGSEQYFGPGTRLTVT.